Each of the 31 T cell receptor beta chains below was sequenced from the same sample in a study of T cell responses to AZD1222 COVID-19 vaccine. Sequencing was performed with immunoSEQ multiplex PCR; in TCRdb, only in-frame clones are kept and a portion is missing. The top ten clones hold 1.5% to 2% of a sample with about 110,000 clones, roughly 90% of them seen once. The specimen was peripheral blood, collected on day 0 of AZD1222 vaccination. These receptors were obtained from an adult in good health.

The genes are TRBV7-9 and TRBJ2-7, with D perhaps matching TRBD1 (7 bases). The CDR3 spans 16 residues. The germline V gene encodes CDR1 SEHNR and CDR2 FQNEAQ (reference sequence). Trimming shortened V by 5 bases and J by 2 bases, and 19 bases separated the two germline ends. CDR3 nucleotide sequence: TGTGCCAGCAGCCCGGGAGACAGGGTACCGGCCTACGAGCAGTACTTC. Encoded protein: CASSPGDRVPAYEQYF.

This chain uses TRBV30 with TRBJ2-7, with D unclear. CDR3 length: 14 residues. V was pared by 2 bases and J by 2 bases, with 13 bases between. Per the germline V gene, CDR1 is GTSNPN and CDR2 is SVGIG (reference sequence). The CDR3 loop reads CAWSLSGPAYEQYF. Here the CDR3 DNA reads TGTGCCTGGAGTCTCAGTGGGCCAGCCTACGAGCAGTACTTC. Based on the CDR3 plus reference TRBV30 and TRBJ2-7, the full variable domain is SQTIHQWPATLVQPVGSPLSLECTVEGTSNPNLYWYRQAAGRGLQLLFYSVGIGQISSEVPQNLSASRPQDRQFILSSKKLLLSDSGFYLCAWSLSGPAYEQYFGPGTRLTVT.

The chain employs TRBV19 and TRBJ1-5, with 10 bases aligning to TRBD1. The CDR3 length is 17 residues. Trimming took 5 bases from V and 4 from J; bases not matched to a gene: 11. Per germline, CDR1 LNHDA and CDR2 SQIVND (reference sequence). The chain's CDR3 is CASSPRTGGRFNQPQHF. CDR3 nucleotides: TGTGCCAGTAGTCCGCGGACAGGGGGAAGGTTTAATCAGCCCCAGCATTTT. Looking up the rest from reference TRBV19 and TRBJ1-5 gives the full variable domain: DGGITQSPKYLFRKEGQNVTLSCEQNLNHDAMYWYRQDPGQGLRLIYYSQIVNDFQKGDIAEGYSVSREKKESFPLTVTSAQKNPTAFYLCASSPRTGGRFNQPQHFGDGTRLSIL.

The V gene is TRBV12-3 or TRBV12-4, the J gene TRBJ1-6, with D perhaps TRBD1 (5 bases). The CDR3 contains 13 residues. V was cut by 10 bases and J by 14 bases, with 21 bases left in between. CDR3 residues: CATSVGDSRSLHF. The CDR3 DNA follows: TGTGCCACCTCGGTGGGGGACTCTCGGTCCCTCCACTTT.

The CDR3 DNA reads as TGTGCCAGCAGCTCACAGGGCTTTGGTGGCTACACCTTC. As protein: CASSSQGFGGYTF. This sequence joins TRBV7-9 and TRBJ1-2; D is possibly TRBD1 (6 bases). Germline V gene lookup returns CDR1 SEHNR and CDR2 FQNEAQ (reference sequence). V was shortened by 4 bases and J by 7 bases, with 13 bases between the two germline ends. The CDR3 length is 13 residues.

The chain uses TRBV19 and TRBJ1-5; D gene uncertain. Germline CDR1 is LNHDA and CDR2 is SQIVND (reference sequence). The CDR3 runs to 15 residues. The V end lost 1 base, the J end lost 3 bases, and 10 bases lay between the germline ends. CDR3 in DNA: TGTGCCAGTAGTATAGGGCGGCAGTACAATCAGCCCCAGCATTTT. Residues: CASSIGRQYNQPQHF. The variable domain in full, with the rest retrieved from reference TRBV19 and TRBJ1-5, is DGGITQSPKYLFRKEGQNVTLSCEQNLNHDAMYWYRQDPGQGLRLIYYSQIVNDFQKGDIAEGYSVSREKKESFPLTVTSAQKNPTAFYLCASSIGRQYNQPQHFGDGTRLSIL.

The V gene is TRBV5-1, the J gene TRBJ2-3; TRBD1 might be the D (5 bases). CDR1 is SGHRS, CDR2 YFSETQ, per germline. CDR3 size: 15 residues. V was trimmed by 5 bases and J by 6 bases, leaving 19 bases between them. The CDR3 region has the DNA TGCGCCAGCAGTTTTCAGGGCCAGCATACTGATACGCAGTATTTT. Protein product: CASSFQGQHTDTQYF.

In this sample, this clone turned up once. The chain employs TRBV5-1 and TRBJ1-4; possible D gene TRBD1, 5 bases. CDR3 length: 15 amino acids. Trimming took off 5 bases at V and 8 bases at J, with 19 bases between the two ends. CDR1 and CDR2 (germline): SGHRS, YFSETQ. The DNA for the CDR3 is TGCGCCAGCAGTTCCGACGGGACCCGGGGGGAAAAACTGTTTTTT. It yields the protein CASSSDGTRGEKLFF. Using reference TRBV5-1 and TRBJ1-4 for the parts outside the CDR3, the full variable domain is KAGVTQTPRYLIKTRGQQVTLSCSPISGHRSVSWYQQTPGQGLQFLFEYFSETQRNKGNFPGRFSGRQFSNSRSEMNVSTLELGDSALYLCASSSDGTRGEKLFFGSGTQLSVL.

The rearrangement joins TRBV5-8 to TRBJ2-2; 9 positions match TRBD1. Trimming removed 6 bases from V and 6 bases from J; junction bases left unmatched: 6. Per the germline V gene, CDR1 is SGHTS and CDR2 is YDEGEE. There are 14 residues in the CDR3. CDR3 sequence: CASTVDRGPGELFF. The DNA for the CDR3 is TGTGCCAGCACCGTGGACAGGGGTCCCGGGGAGCTGTTTTTT.

The chain joins TRBV2 to TRBJ1-5; TRBD1 is a possible D gene (5 bases). The V and J ends lost 1 base and 3 bases respectively, with 7 bases between them. Germline V gene sequence: CDR1 SNHLY, CDR2 FYNNEI. CDR3 length: 14 amino acids. The CDR3 nucleotides are TGTGCCAGCAGTGAAGGACAGTTCAATCAGCCCCAGCATTTT. This encodes CASSEGQFNQPQHF.

This CDR3 is CASSSQPGQGASPLHF. In nucleotides, the CDR3 is TGCGCCAGCAGCAGTCAACCGGGACAGGGAGCGTCACCCCTCCACTTT. The chain combines TRBV5-1 with TRBJ1-6, with 9 bases aligning to TRBD1. Per the germline V gene, CDR1 is SGHRS and CDR2 is YFSETQ. The CDR3 sequence is 16 residues long. With V trimmed by 4 bases and J by 10 bases, 12 bases remained unmatched. Combining the CDR3 with reference TRBV5-1 and TRBJ1-6 gives the whole variable domain KAGVTQTPRYLIKTRGQQVTLSCSPISGHRSVSWYQQTPGQGLQFLFEYFSETQRNKGNFPGRFSGRQFSNSRSEMNVSTLELGDSALYLCASSSQPGQGASPLHFGNGTRLTVT.

The V gene is TRBV7-8, the J gene TRBJ1-2; no clear D gene. Per the germline V gene, CDR1 is SGHVS and CDR2 is FQNEAQ. Deletions cut 5 bases from V and 8 bases from J, with 9 bases between. The CDR3 runs to 11 residues. The CDR3 sequence is CASSAGEGYTF. In DNA form, the CDR3 reads TGTGCCAGCAGCGCCGGAGAGGGCTACACCTTC. Complete variable domain (other parts from reference TRBV7-8 and TRBJ1-2): GAGVSQSPRYKVAKRGQDVALRCDPISGHVSLFWYQQALGQGPEFLTYFQNEAQLDKSGLPSDRFFAERPEGSVSTLKIQRTQQEDSAVYLCASSAGEGYTFGSGTRLTVV.

The chain employs TRBV10-3 and TRBJ2-7; D call uncertain. Trimming stripped 2 bases from V and 6 bases from J, with 8 bases between. Germline CDR1 is ENHRY and CDR2 is SYGVKD. The CDR3 spans 12 residues. The CDR3 reads CAISEVGREQYF. In nucleotides, the CDR3 is TGTGCCATCAGTGAGGTAGGCCGCGAGCAGTACTTC.

The chain has TRBV11-3 and TRBJ2-5; D is ambiguous. With 2 bases removed from V and 4 bases from J, the gap between germline ends came to 5 bases. The CDR3 length is 12 residues. The germline CDR1 and CDR2 sequences are SGHNT and YENEEA. CDR3 protein: CASSLTGETQYF. CDR3 DNA: TGTGCCAGCAGCTTAACCGGAGAGACCCAGTACTTC.

The genes are TRBV5-1 and TRBJ2-7; 10 nucleotides align to TRBD2. Germline loops: CDR1 SGHRS, CDR2 YFSETQ. The trim removed 1 base at V and 3 bases at J, leaving 4 bases unmatched. The CDR3 sequence is 15 residues long. The CDR3: CASSLLLAGNYEQYF. In DNA form, the CDR3 reads TGCGCCAGCAGCTTGTTACTAGCGGGAAACTACGAGCAGTACTTC.

The chain joins TRBV6-1 to TRBJ1-2, with 7 bases identical to TRBD1. With V trimmed by 2 bases and J by 8 bases, 11 bases remained unmatched. The CDR3 contains 15 residues. The germline V gene has CDR1 MNHNS and CDR2 SASEGT. CDR3 nucleotide sequence: TGTGCCAGCAGTGAACCGGGCAGGGGGGACGGGGGCTACACCTTC. This codes for CASSEPGRGDGGYTF.

The chain is built from TRBV6-5 and TRBJ1-1; a possible D gene is TRBD1 (5 bases). CDR3 length: 13 amino acids. V lost 6 bases to trimming and J lost 8 bases, with 16 bases between them. Germline assignment: CDR1 MNHEY and CDR2 SVGAGI. CDR3 DNA: TGTGCCAGCAGCTTCCGGGACGGCGGGGAAGCTTTCTTT. It codes for CASSFRDGGEAFF.

The chain is built from TRBV2 and TRBJ1-2; a possible D gene is TRBD1 (6 bases). Looked up from germline, CDR1 is SNHLY and CDR2 is FYNNEI. CDR3 length: 13 residues. Trimming took 7 bases from V and 6 from J, leaving 15 bases between them. The CDR3 protein is CASIITGLDGYTF. CDR3 nucleotide sequence: TGTGCCAGCATTATAACAGGGCTGGATGGCTACACCTTC.

The chain recombines TRBV3-1 (or the pseudogene TRBV3-2) with TRBJ1-1; tentatively, D is TRBD1 (5 bases). The length of the CDR3 is 15 residues. V was shortened by 3 bases and J by 3 bases, with 14 bases between the two germline ends. Per the germline V gene, CDR1 is LGHDT and CDR2 is YNNKEL (reference sequence). The CDR3 loop reads CASSHQGAADTEAFF. CDR3 sequence (DNA): TGTGCCAGCAGCCATCAGGGAGCCGCAGACACTGAAGCTTTCTTT.

The chain is built from TRBV11-2 and TRBJ2-4; a possible D gene is TRBD1 (6 bases). The CDR3 is 15 amino acids. Deletions cut 3 bases from V and 5 bases from J, with 14 bases between. CDR1 is SGHAT and CDR2 is FQNNGV in the germline V gene. CDR3 coding DNA: TGTGCCAGCAGCTTTTTCCGGGACATGGAAAACATTCAGTACTTC. Translating it yields CASSFFRDMENIQYF.

V usage is TRBV19 and J usage is TRBJ1-3; 7 bases match TRBD1. Germline V lookup: CDR1 LNHDA, CDR2 SQIVND (reference sequence). The CDR3 extends over 15 amino acids. J lost 4 bases, V lost 3 bases, and 6 bases had no gene match. CDR3 in DNA: TGTGCCAGTAGTATTTCCAGGGGGATCGGAAACACCATATATTTT. The encoded protein is CASSISRGIGNTIYF.

V is TRBV7-9 and J is TRBJ2-7; D is ambiguous. The CDR3 sequence is 12 residues long. CDR1 is SEHNR and CDR2 is FQNEAQ in the germline V gene (reference sequence). Trimming took off 3 bases at V and 0 bases at J, with 3 bases between the two ends. The CDR3 DNA sequence: TGTGCCAGCAGCTTCCTCTCCTACGAGCAGTACTTC. Protein sequence: CASSFLSYEQYF.

The chain carries TRBV7-9 and TRBJ2-5; D not resolved. The CDR3 spans 14 residues. The germline CDR1 and CDR2 sequences are SEHNR and FQNEAQ (reference sequence). Trimming left V 6 bases short and J 5 bases short, with 16 bases between. The CDR3 nucleotides read TGTGCCAGCAGAACACAAGGGAACGGGGAGACCCAGTACTTC. This gives the protein CASRTQGNGETQYF. Full variable domain (missing parts from reference TRBV7-9 and TRBJ2-5): DTGVSQNPRHKITKRGQNVTFRCDPISEHNRLYWYRQTLGQGPEFLTYFQNEAQLEKSRLLSDRFSAERPKGSFSTLEIQRTEQGDSAMYLCASRTQGNGETQYFGPGTRLLVL.

This chain links TRBV24-1 with TRBJ2-2; weak D call: TRBD1 (5 bases). Germline V lookup: CDR1 KGHDR, CDR2 SFDVKD. This CDR3 has 15 residues. V was cut by 3 bases and J by 7 bases, with 14 bases left in between. CDR3 nucleotide sequence: TGTGCCACCAGTGATACCGGTAGACAGTTCGGGGAGCTGTTTTTT. Protein: CATSDTGRQFGELFF.

This clone was seen once. The V gene is TRBV3-1 (or the pseudogene TRBV3-2), the J gene TRBJ1-3; maybe TRBD1 (5 bases). Trimming removed 6 bases from V and 0 bases from J, with 18 bases in between. This CDR3 is 17 amino acids long. The V gene's germline CDR1 is LGHDT and CDR2 YNNKEL (reference sequence). The DNA for the CDR3 is TGTGCCAGCAGTCGGGTTCGGGACGGGCCCTCTGGAAACACCATATATTTT. Its protein product is CASSRVRDGPSGNTIYF.

The chain's CDR3 is CASSLGGNYNEQFF. CDR3 nucleotides: TGTGCCAGCAGTTTGGGCGGTAACTACAATGAGCAGTTCTTC. The chain joins TRBV27 to TRBJ2-1; D uncertain. The CDR3 sequence is 14 residues long. With 3 bases removed from V and 3 bases from J, the gap between germline ends came to 9 bases. Germline loops: CDR1 MNHEY, CDR2 SMNVEV (reference sequence).

The rearrangement links TRBV4-2 to TRBJ1-1, with D unclear. The V end lost 0 bases, the J end lost 6 bases, and 14 bases lay between the germline ends. The CDR3 extends over 15 amino acids. The V gene's germline CDR1 is LGHNA and CDR2 YNFKEQ. The CDR3 protein is CASSQDIGFSAEAFF. The CDR3 DNA follows: TGTGCCAGCAGCCAAGATATAGGGTTTAGCGCTGAAGCTTTCTTT.

The CDR3: CALRPPANEKLFF. CDR3 nucleotides: TGTGCCCTGCGACCTCCGGCTAATGAAAAACTGTTTTTT. The chain joins TRBV7-9 to TRBJ1-4; D not resolved. V lost 11 bases, J lost 3 bases, and 13 bases lay in between. The germline CDR1 and CDR2 sequences are SEHNR and FQNEAQ (reference sequence). This CDR3 is 13 amino acids long.

The rearrangement uses TRBV7-9 and TRBJ1-2; TRBD1 aligns across 7 bases. The ends lost 1 base at V and 8 bases at J; junction bases unmatched: 1. CDR1 is SEHNR, CDR2 FQNEAQ, per germline (reference sequence). The CDR3 sequence is 12 residues long. The CDR3 DNA is TGTGCCAGCAGCTTAGGGGACAGAGGCTACACCTTC. Protein sequence: CASSLGDRGYTF.

The chain employs TRBV5-1 and TRBJ2-7; possibly TRBD1 for D (6 bases). CDR1 SGHRS and CDR2 YFSETQ come from the germline V gene. The V end lost 0 bases, the J end lost 2 bases, and 9 bases lay between the germline ends. This CDR3 spans 14 amino acids. The CDR3 is CASSLGDKAYEQYF. CDR3 coding DNA: TGCGCCAGCAGCTTGGGGGACAAGGCCTACGAGCAGTACTTC. The full variable domain, its missing parts supplied by reference TRBV5-1 and TRBJ2-7, is KAGVTQTPRYLIKTRGQQVTLSCSPISGHRSVSWYQQTPGQGLQFLFEYFSETQRNKGNFPGRFSGRQFSNSRSEMNVSTLELGDSALYLCASSLGDKAYEQYFGPGTRLTVT.

This rearrangement joins TRBV5-6 to TRBJ2-7, with D tentatively TRBD1 or TRBD2 (7 bases each). V lost 4 bases and J 0 bases, leaving 11 bases between the germline ends. Germline CDR1 reads SGHDT; CDR2 reads YYEEEE. The CDR3 sequence is 14 residues long. The CDR3 reads CASSRGDSSYEQYF. The CDR3 DNA reads TGTGCCAGCAGCCGGGGGGACAGCTCCTACGAGCAGTACTTC. The whole variable domain, filled in from reference TRBV5-6 and TRBJ2-7, reads DAGVTQSPTHLIKTRGQQVTLRCSPKSGHDTVSWYQQALGQGPQFIFQYYEEEERQRGNFPDRFSGHQFPNYSSELNVNALLLGDSALYLCASSRGDSSYEQYFGPGTRLTVT.